This T cell receptor (beta chain) comes out of a study of blood T cell repertoires in COVID-19. CDR3 length: 15 amino acids. Trimming removed 4 bases from V and 4 bases from J; junction bases left unmatched: 9. Germline values: CDR1 LGHDT, CDR2 YNNKEL (reference sequence). Data came from immunoSEQ multiplex PCR; TCRdb stores just in-frame clones and leaves some out. The repertoire has more than 300,000 clones, 90% of them found once; the top ten carry around 3.9%. The genes are TRBV3-1 (or the pseudogene TRBV3-2) and TRBJ1-2; 7 bases agree with TRBD1. The TCR comes from a woman aged 25 to 39 who had been exposed to COVID-19. Sequences were obtained from PBMCs or T cells enriched from blood (not recorded which). The CDR3: CASSRTRGQVYGYTF. CDR3 bases: TGTGCCAGCAGCCGAACCAGAGGACAGGTCTATGGCTACACCTTC.